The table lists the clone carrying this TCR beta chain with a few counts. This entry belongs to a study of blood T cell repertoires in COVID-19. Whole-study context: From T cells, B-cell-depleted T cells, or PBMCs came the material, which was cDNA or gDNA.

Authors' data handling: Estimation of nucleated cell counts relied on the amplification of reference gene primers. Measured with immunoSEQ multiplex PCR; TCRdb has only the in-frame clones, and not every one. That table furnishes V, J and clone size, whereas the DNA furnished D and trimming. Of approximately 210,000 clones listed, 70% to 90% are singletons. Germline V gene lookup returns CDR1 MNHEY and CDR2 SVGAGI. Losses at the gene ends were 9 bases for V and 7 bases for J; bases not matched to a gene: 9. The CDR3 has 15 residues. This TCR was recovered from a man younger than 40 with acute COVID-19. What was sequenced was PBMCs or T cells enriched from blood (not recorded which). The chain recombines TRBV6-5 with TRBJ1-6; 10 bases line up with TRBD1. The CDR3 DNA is TGTGCCAGTGCCTTAAGGACAGGGGGAAATTCACCCCTCCACTTT. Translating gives CASALRTGGNSPLHF.